The next 9 T cell receptor beta chains were all read from a single sample in a study of blood T cell repertoires in COVID-19. Clones were read by immunoSEQ multiplex PCR, and TCRdb kept only the in-frame ones, dropping some. The profile shows approximately 240,000 clones, around four fifths of them singletons. Sequenced sample: peripheral blood. The receptors were sampled from a woman aged 60-75 years who had recovered from COVID-19.

The CDR3 sequence is CASSPLGVSSPLHF. In nucleotides, the CDR3 is TGCGCCAGCAGCCCCCTTGGAGTAAGTTCACCCCTCCACTTT. The V gene is TRBV4-1, the J gene TRBJ1-6; no clear D. The CDR3 length is 14 residues. Deletions cut 4 bases from V and 9 bases from J, with 13 bases between. CDR1 and CDR2 from the germline V gene are MGHRA and YSYEKL.

V gene TRBV7-9 combines with J gene TRBJ2-6, with 8 bases fitting TRBD1. The CDR3 has 17 amino acids. Trimming cost V 5 bases and J 3 bases; bases outside gene matches: 9. Germline V gives CDR1 SEHNR, CDR2 FQNEAQ (reference sequence). The CDR3 spells CASSPRGQVNGANVLTF. The DNA for the CDR3 is TGTGCCAGCAGCCCCAGGGGGCAAGTAAATGGGGCCAACGTCCTGACTTTC.

The chain couples TRBV19 to TRBJ1-6, with D hard to call. The CDR3 contains 14 residues. V shed 3 bases and J shed 9 bases, with 12 bases lying between them. Germline CDR1 LNHDA, CDR2 SQIVND (reference sequence). The CDR3, as DNA: TGTGCCAGTAGTATTTCGGGGTCGGGTTCACCCCTCCACTTT. The encoded protein is CASSISGSGSPLHF. Full variable domain (missing parts from reference TRBV19 and TRBJ1-6): DGGITQSPKYLFRKEGQNVTLSCEQNLNHDAMYWYRQDPGQGLRLIYYSQIVNDFQKGDIAEGYSVSREKKESFPLTVTSAQKNPTAFYLCASSISGSGSPLHFGNGTRLTVT.

The rearrangement links TRBV19 to TRBJ1-4; D remains ambiguous. Germline lookup yields CDR1 LNHDA and CDR2 SQIVND (reference sequence). The CDR3 spans 15 residues. Trimming pared 4 bases from V and 0 bases from J, leaving 9 bases between. The CDR3 protein is CASSTRDATNEKLFF. In DNA, the CDR3 is TGTGCCAGTAGTACGAGGGATGCAACTAATGAAAAACTGTTTTTT.

This clone was counted a few times. The gene calls are TRBV7-2 and TRBJ2-7; D is possibly TRBD2 (5 bases). This CDR3 comprises 12 residues. V was cut by 5 bases and J by 7 bases, with 12 bases left in between. The germline V gene encodes CDR1 SGHTA and CDR2 FQGNSA. The CDR3 region is CASSPRSGEQYF. The DNA of the CDR3 is TGTGCCAGCAGCCCACGATCGGGGGAGCAGTACTTC. Using reference TRBV7-2 and TRBJ2-7 for the parts outside the CDR3, the full variable domain is GAGVSQSPSNKVTEKGKDVELRCDPISGHTALYWYRQSLGQGLEFLIYFQGNSAPDKSGLPSDRFSAERTGGSVSTLTIQRTQQEDSAVYLCASSPRSGEQYFGPGTRLTVT.

A few counts support this clone. The CDR3 sequence is CASSQNPGAGPSNQPQHF. CDR3 in DNA: TGTGCCAGCAGCCAAAATCCAGGCGCAGGCCCTAGCAATCAGCCCCAGCATTTT. The chain couples TRBV7-2 to TRBJ1-5, with D unclear. The CDR3 consists of 18 residues. Germline CDR1 is SGHTA and CDR2 is FQGNSA. V was shortened by 5 bases and J by 0 bases, with 20 bases between the two germline ends.

This clone was counted a few times. The chain carries TRBV2 and TRBJ2-3; 8 positions match TRBD2. Looked up from germline, CDR1 is SNHLY and CDR2 is FYNNEI. After removal of 8 bases from V and 4 bases from J, the junction contained 2 bases not matched to a gene. The CDR3 is made up of 12 amino acids. The CDR3 coding sequence is TGTGCCAGCTCGGGGGGGGCAGATACGCAGTATTTT. The encoded protein is CASSGGADTQYF.

The chain is built from TRBV5-4 and TRBJ2-7; tentatively, D is TRBD2 (5 bases). V was pared by 6 bases and J by 0 bases, with 16 bases between. CDR3 size: 15 residues. The germline CDR1 and CDR2 sequences are SGHNT and YYREEE (reference sequence). CDR3 bases: TGTGCCAGCACCCTGTCCCCGGGAAGCTCCTACGAGCAGTACTTC. Translation: CASTLSPGSSYEQYF. Together with reference TRBV5-4 and TRBJ2-7, the CDR3 gives the full variable domain: ETGVTQSPTHLIKTRGQQVTLRCSSQSGHNTVSWYQQALGQGPQFIFQYYREEENGRGNFPPRFSGLQFPNYSSELNVNALELDDSALYLCASTLSPGSSYEQYFGPGTRLTVT.

This clone appeared a few times. The chain recombines TRBV27 with TRBJ2-1; 7 positions match TRBD2. The CDR3 covers 17 residues. CDR1 and CDR2 (germline): MNHEY, SMNVEV (reference sequence). V shed 1 base and J 4 bases; nucleotides not matched to a gene: 10. CDR3 bases: TGTGCCAGCAGTTTATATTGGGGGGGAGAGCGGTACAATGAGCAGTTCTTC. Translated: CASSLYWGGERYNEQFF.